This is a list of T cell receptor beta chains from one sample in a study of cytomegalovirus exposure and HLA in healthy donors. The method was immunoSEQ multiplex PCR; TCRdb's version includes in-frame clones alone and lacks a portion of them. The sample contains 90,000 to 150,000 clones, approximately 88% of which appear only once. The sample was PBMCs. The receptors originated from a young woman in good health and CMV-seropositive. Both conserved end residues are part of each CDR3. D genes are given only for firm matches. Some rows mark clone size as missing; the rest say once, few, many or name a class of expanded clone.

TRBJ2-3 - TRBD2 TRBV19 CASSRGVTAGAEEDTQYF TGTGCCAGTAGTAGGGGGGTAACAGCGGGGGCGGAGGAAGATACGCAGTATTTT
TRBJ1-1 - TRBD1 TRBV9 CASSVEPGGEMSEAFF TGTGCCAGCAGCGTAGAGCCAGGGGGCGAAATGAGTGAAGCTTTCTTT
TRBJ2-1 - TRBD2 TRBV9 CASSSGVSGSYEQFF TGTGCCAGCAGCTCTGGGGTTAGCGGGAGCTATGAGCAGTTCTTC
TRBJ2-2 - TRBD2 TRBV29-1 CSVGATSGRPATGELFF TGCAGCGTTGGGGCGACTAGCGGGAGGCCAGCGACCGGGGAGCTGTTTTTT
TRBJ2-1 - - TRBV4-3 CASSQGSRAYNEQFF TGCGCCAGCAGCCAAGGGTCCCGGGCCTACAATGAGCAGTTCTTC
TRBJ1-5 - - TRBV19 CASSEQVEPQHF TGTGCCAGTAGTGAACAGGTCGAGCCCCAGCATTTT
TRBJ2-1 - - TRBV15 CATILMGGGASYNEQFF TGTGCCACCATCCTTATGGGCGGTGGGGCTTCCTACAATGAGCAGTTCTTC
TRBJ2-5 - - TRBV9 CASSSRQEETQYF TGTGCCAGCAGCTCGCGACAAGAAGAGACCCAGTACTTC
TRBJ2-1 - - TRBV18 CASTIDRINEQFF TGTGCCAGCACTATCGACAGGATCAATGAGCAGTTCTTC
TRBJ1-1 - - TRBV5-1 CASSEFTGHLNTEAFF TGCGCCAGCAGCGAATTCACCGGACATTTGAACACTGAAGCTTTCTTT
TRBJ2-3 - TRBD2 TRBV7-2 CASSQTSGVDTQYF TGTGCCAGCAGCCAGACTAGCGGGGTAGATACGCAGTATTTT
TRBJ1-1 - TRBD1 TRBV18 CASSRDRGQGTEAFF TGTGCCAGCTCACGGGACAGGGGGCAGGGCACTGAAGCTTTCTTT
TRBJ1-3 - - TRBV4-3 CASSQVLTVGNTIYF TGCGCCAGCAGCCAAGTACTAACTGTTGGAAACACCATATATTTT
TRBJ1-2 few - TRBV5-1 CASSLAGIYGYTF TGCGCCAGCAGCTTGGCAGGGATCTATGGCTACACCTTC
TRBJ2-2 few - TRBV12-5 CASGAQGAGELFF TGTGCTAGTGGTGCCCAGGGCGCCGGGGAGCTGTTTTTT
TRBJ2-1 - TRBD2 TRBV7-2 CASSLDLGTIFHEQFF TGTGCCAGCAGCTTGGACCTCGGGACTATTTTCCATGAGCAGTTCTTC
TRBJ2-6 - - TRBV7-9 CASSIDRTLPSGANVLTF TGTGCCAGCAGCATTGACAGAACCTTACCCTCTGGGGCCAACGTCCTGACTTTC
TRBJ2-7 - - TRBV7-9 CASSPGGADSYEQYF TGTGCCAGCAGCCCCGGCGGGGCTGACTCCTACGAGCAGTACTTC
TRBJ1-1 - - TRBV11-2 CASSSRVNTEAFF TGTGCCAGCAGCTCTAGAGTGAACACTGAAGCTTTCTTT